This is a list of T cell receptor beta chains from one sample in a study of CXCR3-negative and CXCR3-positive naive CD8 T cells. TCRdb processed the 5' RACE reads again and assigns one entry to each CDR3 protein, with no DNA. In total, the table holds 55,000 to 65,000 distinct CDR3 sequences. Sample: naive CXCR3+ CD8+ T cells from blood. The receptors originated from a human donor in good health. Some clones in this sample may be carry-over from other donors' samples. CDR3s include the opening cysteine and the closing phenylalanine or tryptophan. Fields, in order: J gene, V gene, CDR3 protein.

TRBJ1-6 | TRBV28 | CASSPTGETSPLHF
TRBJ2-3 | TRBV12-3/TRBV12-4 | CASSLLPLGGPTDTQYF
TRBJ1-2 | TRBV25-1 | CASRDYEGYTF
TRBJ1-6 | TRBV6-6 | CASSYSGGGEGSPLHF
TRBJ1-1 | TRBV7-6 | CASSLGTGVTEAFF
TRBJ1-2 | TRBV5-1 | CASSLEDYGYTF
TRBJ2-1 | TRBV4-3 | CASSQATGLYYNEQFF
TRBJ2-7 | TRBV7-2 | CASSLEAYEQYF
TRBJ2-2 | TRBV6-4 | CASSLITNTGELFF
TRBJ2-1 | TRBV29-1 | CSGRVMTREQFF
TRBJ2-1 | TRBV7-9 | CASRPGWDSGGYNEQFF
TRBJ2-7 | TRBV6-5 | CASSTETTSYEQYF
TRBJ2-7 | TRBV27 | CASSLNRDYDEQYF
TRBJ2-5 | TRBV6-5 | CASSYRVERETQYF
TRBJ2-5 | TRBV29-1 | CSVEERGNLETQYF
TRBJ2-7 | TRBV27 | CASSLRGLSDLYEQYF
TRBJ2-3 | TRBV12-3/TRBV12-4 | CASNPAGGADTQYF
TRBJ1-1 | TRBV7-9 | CASSSPWGEAFF
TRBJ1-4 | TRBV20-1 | CSARDVSGIREKLFF
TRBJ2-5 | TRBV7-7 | CASSPDGETQYF
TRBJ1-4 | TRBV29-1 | CSAAPDIGEKLFF
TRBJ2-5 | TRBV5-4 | CASSSGTGEGETQYF
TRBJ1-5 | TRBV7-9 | CASSLGVPSNQPQHF
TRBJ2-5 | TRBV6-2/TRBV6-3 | CASSYWETQYF
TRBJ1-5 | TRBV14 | CASSPRQAPGNQPQHF